These 23 T cell receptor beta chains came from one sample sequenced in a study of post-analysis software for immune sequencing data. Overall study findings and caveats: With TRBV5-6, TRBV5-1 and TRBV20-1 included, 4 or 5 TRBV segments were more frequent in patients than in controls.

TCR beta cDNA libraries included unique molecular identifiers. TCRdb independently ran MiXCR on the PCR reads; one entry per CDR3 protein. The data hold about 820,000 distinct CDR3 sequences, with approximately 53% observed a single time. These receptors have no known antigen. Source material: blood. These receptor sequences come from a girl aged 5-17 years with multiple sclerosis.

This sequence joins TRBV5-5 and TRBJ1-2, with a possible D match to TRBD1 (5 bases). V shed 3 bases and J shed 7 bases, with 13 bases lying between them. Germline-derived CDR1 and CDR2 are SGHKS and YYEKEE (reference sequence). CDR3 size: 13 residues. The CDR3 nucleotides are TGTGCCAGCAGCTCGACAGAGAGACTTGGCTACACCTTC. It translates to CASSSTERLGYTF.

The chain employs TRBV29-1 and TRBJ2-5, with D possibly matching TRBD2 (7 bases). Trimming took 2 bases from V and 2 from J, leaving 15 bases between them. Per the germline V gene, CDR1 is SQVTM and CDR2 is ANQGSEA. The CDR3 sequence is 15 residues long. CDR3 coding DNA: TGCAGCGTTGAAAAACGGGGGGCCCTTCAAGAGACCCAGTACTTC. It specifies CSVEKRGALQETQYF.

In its sample, this clonotype was seen a few times. The chain uses TRBV20-1 and TRBJ2-5; unclear D gene. This CDR3 is built from 13 residues. Trimming pared 1 base from V and 9 bases from J, leaving 15 bases between. Germline CDR1 reads DFQATT; CDR2 reads SNEGSKA (reference sequence). The chain's CDR3 is CSARVGMAESQYF. CDR3 in DNA: TGCAGTGCTAGAGTCGGCATGGCCGAGTCCCAGTACTTC.

The chain uses TRBV20-1 and TRBJ2-5, with TRBD1 as a possible D gene (6 bases). The germline V gene has CDR1 DFQATT and CDR2 SNEGSKA (reference sequence). CDR3 length: 15 residues. V shed 2 bases and J shed 1 base, with 14 bases lying between them. CDR3 loop: CSARQPRGSQETQYF. For the CDR3, the DNA is TGCAGTGCTAGACAACCTAGGGGGAGCCAAGAGACCCAGTACTTC.

This clonotype was counted a few times. The CDR3 DNA sequence: TGTGCCAGCAGCGTAGACGGGGATGAGCAGTTCTTC. It is translated as CASSVDGDEQFF. The chain uses TRBV9 and TRBJ2-1; possible D gene TRBD2, 5 bases. The CDR3 is 12 amino acids. CDR1 and CDR2 from the germline V gene are SGDLS and YYNGEE. Between the trimmed V and J ends, which lost 0 bases and 8 bases, there was a span of 6 bases.

The J gene is TRBJ2-1, the V gene TRBV7-8; TRBD2 matches 8 bases. This CDR3 spans 16 amino acids. The V gene end was trimmed by 5 bases and the J gene end by 6 bases; junction bases not matched to a gene: 12. From germline, CDR1 is SGHVS and CDR2 FQNEAQ. CDR3 nucleotides: TGTGCCAGCAGCGCCTTTACGCGGGGGGCGTGCAATGAGCAGTTCTTC. It encodes CASSAFTRGACNEQFF.

Turning to this clonotype: Its ends do not fully match the called genes, so a read error is possible. This sequence joins TRBV14 and TRBJ2-1, with D perhaps matching TRBD2 (5 bases). The CDR3 covers 13 residues. The germline V gene encodes CDR1 SGHDN and CDR2 FVKESK. Written as DNA, the CDR3 is TGTACCAGCAGCCACGACGGGGTCGGTGAGCAGTTCTTC. Its translation: CTSSHDGVGEQFF.

The gene calls are TRBV25-1 and TRBJ2-1; D is possibly TRBD2 (6 bases). V shed 0 bases and J shed 7 bases, with 16 bases lying between them. CDR1 MGHDK and CDR2 SYGVNS come from the germline V gene. The CDR3 is made up of 16 amino acids. In DNA form, the CDR3 reads TGTGCCAGCAGTGAATATGGCGGGGCCACGGTGAATGAGCAGTTCTTC. It codes for CASSEYGGATVNEQFF.

This clonotype was counted a few times. The chain is built from TRBV20-1 and TRBJ1-5; D ambiguous. The CDR3 is made up of 13 amino acids. V was trimmed by 3 bases and J by 0 bases, leaving 6 bases between them. Germline V gives CDR1 DFQATT, CDR2 SNEGSKA (reference sequence). This chain's CDR3 is CSASWNSNQPQHF. The DNA for the CDR3 is TGCAGTGCTAGTTGGAATAGCAATCAGCCCCAGCATTTT.

V is TRBV2 and J is TRBJ1-2; 8 bases are shared with TRBD1. The germline gives CDR1 SNHLY, CDR2 FYNNEI. V lost 3 bases and J lost 3; bases outside the gene matches: 3. CDR3 length: 14 residues. Here the CDR3 reads CASSEGQDYYGYTF. CDR3 nucleotide sequence: TGTGCCAGCAGTGAGGGACAGGACTACTATGGCTACACCTTC.

This chain links TRBV12-5 with TRBJ2-1; 9 bases line up with TRBD2. CDR3 length: 16 amino acids. Germline values: CDR1 LGHNT, CDR2 FRNRAP. V was clipped by 3 bases and J by 7 bases; unmatched bases: 10. CDR3 amino acids: CASGFRLSGRSNEQFF. The CDR3 nucleotides read TGTGCTAGTGGTTTCAGGCTGAGCGGGAGGTCAAATGAGCAGTTCTTC.

V usage is TRBV7-3 and J usage is TRBJ2-3; D tentatively fits TRBD1 or TRBD2 (5 bases each). CDR1 and CDR2 from the germline V gene are SGHTA and FQGTGA. The CDR3 is 13 amino acids. Trimming cost V 5 bases and J 6 bases, with 12 bases left between them. CDR3 residues: CASSMGELDTQYF. CDR3 DNA sequence: TGTGCCAGCAGCATGGGGGAGTTGGATACGCAGTATTTT.

CDR3: CATARGSVKNEQFF. In DNA, the CDR3 is TGTGCCACGGCCCGCGGGAGTGTCAAGAATGAGCAGTTCTTC. The chain recombines TRBV15 with TRBJ2-1; 7 bases align to TRBD2. Germline CDR1 is LNHNV and CDR2 is YYDKDF (reference sequence). The CDR3 is made up of 14 amino acids. Trimming at V came to 9 bases and at J to 7 bases, leaving 12 bases not matched to a gene. The whole variable domain, remainder taken from reference TRBV15 and TRBJ2-1, is DAMVIQNPRYQVTQFGKPVTLSCSQTLNHNVMYWYQQKSSQAPKLLFHYYDKDFNNEADTPDNFQSRRPNTSFCFLDIRSPGLGDTAMYLCATARGSVKNEQFFGPGTRLTVL.

The genes are TRBV18 and TRBJ2-4, with D uncertain. The J call is uncertain, as TRBJ2-7 better fits the DNA end. CDR3 length: 14 residues. Germline V CDR1 and CDR2: KGHSH, LQKENI. CDR3 DNA sequence: TGTGCCAGCTCACCACCGTCGTATACCGGCGAGCAGTACTTC. Residues: CASSPPSYTGEQYF.

V gene TRBV20-1 combines with J gene TRBJ2-7; D remains unclear. Germline V gene lookup returns CDR1 DFQATT and CDR2 SNEGSKA (reference sequence). The V and J ends lost 3 bases and 4 bases respectively, with 19 bases between them. This CDR3 has 15 amino acids. The CDR3 DNA sequence: TGCAGTGCTAGCACGACCTCCCAGGCCCTGTACGAGCAGTACTTC. Translating gives CSASTTSQALYEQYF.

This clonotype was detected a few times. V gene TRBV6-4 combines with J gene TRBJ2-3, with D perhaps matching TRBD2 (5 bases). Germline V lookup: CDR1 MRHNA, CDR2 SNTAGT. The CDR3 consists of 13 residues. V lost 6 bases and J lost 2, with 9 bases in between. The CDR3 DNA sequence: TGTGCCAGCAGCCCCGGGATCACAGATACGCAGTATTTT. It codes for CASSPGITDTQYF.

The V gene is TRBV5-1, the J gene TRBJ2-1; D perhaps matches TRBD2 (5 bases). V lost 4 bases to trimming and J lost 7 bases, with 12 bases between them. This CDR3 region has 13 residues. From germline, CDR1 is SGHRS and CDR2 YFSETQ. The CDR3 protein is CASSAGVKNEQFF. The CDR3 DNA reads as TGCGCCAGCAGCGCCGGGGTGAAGAATGAGCAGTTCTTC.

This clonotype showed up just a few times. The CDR3 DNA reads as TGTGCCAGCAGCTTAACAGGGCCCTATGGCTACACCTTC. It yields the protein CASSLTGPYGYTF. This sequence joins TRBV13 and TRBJ1-2; D possibly corresponds to TRBD1 (6 bases). V lost 2 bases and J 4 bases, leaving 8 bases between the germline ends. This CDR3 contains 13 residues. The germline V gene encodes CDR1 PRHDT and CDR2 FYEKMQ (reference sequence).

In its sample, this clonotype was seen a few times. The chain couples TRBV7-9 to TRBJ2-1, with TRBD2 matching 8 bases. Looked up from germline, CDR1 is SEHNR and CDR2 is FQNEAQ (reference sequence). Unmatched junction bases numbered 8, after V lost 1 base and J lost 6 bases. The CDR3 length is 16 residues. CDR3 in amino acids: CASSLGGTRGPNEQFF. For the CDR3, the DNA is TGTGCCAGCAGCTTAGGAGGGACTAGAGGGCCCAATGAGCAGTTCTTC.

This clonotype was counted a few times. The chain uses TRBV29-1 and TRBJ2-7; unclear D gene. The V and J ends lost 7 bases and 7 bases respectively, with 20 bases between them. Germline V gene lookup returns CDR1 SQVTM and CDR2 ANQGSEA. The CDR3 runs 13 residues. Here the CDR3 reads CSAWFFDGGEQYF. The CDR3 DNA sequence: TGCAGCGCATGGTTCTTTGATGGCGGAGAGCAGTACTTC.

This clonotype has only one observation. The genes are TRBV27 and TRBJ2-1; D gene uncertain. V lost 8 bases and J 7 bases, leaving 18 bases between the germline ends. The CDR3 runs to 14 residues. From germline, CDR1 is MNHEY and CDR2 SMNVEV (reference sequence). Here the CDR3 reads CASQKAAQLNEQFF. The CDR3 DNA is TGTGCCAGCCAAAAGGCAGCTCAACTTAATGAGCAGTTCTTC.

The chain joins TRBV5-4 to TRBJ2-3, with D possibly called TRBD1 or TRBD2 (5 bases each). The CDR3 runs to 17 residues. The V gene's germline CDR1 is SGHNT and CDR2 YYREEE (reference sequence). Trimming left V 2 bases short and J 2 bases short, with 18 bases between. The DNA of the CDR3 is TGTGCCAGCAGCTTAACTGGGACGGCCATATCCACAGATACGCAGTATTTT. Protein product: CASSLTGTAISTDTQYF. The full variable domain, completed using reference TRBV5-4 and TRBJ2-3, is ETGVTQSPTHLIKTRGQQVTLRCSSQSGHNTVSWYQQALGQGPQFIFQYYREEENGRGNFPPRFSGLQFPNYSSELNVNALELDDSALYLCASSLTGTAISTDTQYFGPGTRLTVL.

In this sample, this clonotype turned up many times. The rearrangement uses TRBV29-1 and TRBJ2-7; weak D call: TRBD1 (5 bases). The germline gives CDR1 SQVTM, CDR2 ANQGSEA. The ends were cut back, 1 base at V and 3 bases at J, with 10 bases in the middle. The CDR3 loop spans 13 amino acids. CDR3 sequence: CSVEVRQGYEQYF. CDR3 coding DNA: TGCAGCGTTGAAGTGCGGCAGGGCTACGAGCAGTACTTC.